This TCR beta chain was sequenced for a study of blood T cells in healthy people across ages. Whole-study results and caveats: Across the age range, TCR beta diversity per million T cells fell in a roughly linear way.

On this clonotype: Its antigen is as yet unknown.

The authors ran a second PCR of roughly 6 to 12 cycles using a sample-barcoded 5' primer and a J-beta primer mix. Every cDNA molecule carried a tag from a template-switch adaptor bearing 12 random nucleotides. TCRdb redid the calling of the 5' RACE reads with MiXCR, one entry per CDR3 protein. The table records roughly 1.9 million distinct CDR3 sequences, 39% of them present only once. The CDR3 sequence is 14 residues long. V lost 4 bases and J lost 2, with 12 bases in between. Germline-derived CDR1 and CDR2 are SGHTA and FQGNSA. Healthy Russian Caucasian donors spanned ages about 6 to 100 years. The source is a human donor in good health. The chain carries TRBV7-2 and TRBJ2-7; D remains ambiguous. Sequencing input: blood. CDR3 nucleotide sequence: TGTGCCAGCAGCTACGTGCTAGAGACCTACGAGCAGTACTTC. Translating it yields CASSYVLETYEQYF. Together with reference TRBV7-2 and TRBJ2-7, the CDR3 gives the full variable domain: GAGVSQSPSNKVTEKGKDVELRCDPISGHTALYWYRQSLGQGLEFLIYFQGNSAPDKSGLPSDRFSAERTGGSVSTLTIQRTQQEDSAVYLCASSYVLETYEQYFGPGTRLTVT.